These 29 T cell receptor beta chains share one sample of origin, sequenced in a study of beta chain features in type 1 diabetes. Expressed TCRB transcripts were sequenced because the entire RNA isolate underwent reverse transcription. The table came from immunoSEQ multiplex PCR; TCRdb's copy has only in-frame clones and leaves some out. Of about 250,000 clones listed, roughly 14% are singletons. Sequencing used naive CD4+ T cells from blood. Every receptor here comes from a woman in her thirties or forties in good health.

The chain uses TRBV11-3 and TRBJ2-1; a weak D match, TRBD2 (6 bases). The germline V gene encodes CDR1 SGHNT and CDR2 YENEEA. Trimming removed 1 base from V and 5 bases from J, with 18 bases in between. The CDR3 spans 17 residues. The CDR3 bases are TGTGCCAGCAGCTTAGGTCGGGGAGGTGCCTTGAACAATGAGCAGTTCTTC. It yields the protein CASSLGRGGALNNEQFF.

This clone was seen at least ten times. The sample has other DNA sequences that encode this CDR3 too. The CDR3 reads CASSGGQYQETQYF. As DNA, the CDR3 is TGTGCCAGCAGTGGGGGACAGTACCAAGAGACCCAGTACTTC. This chain uses TRBV7-9 with TRBJ2-5; 7 bases are shared with TRBD1. Germline CDR1 is SEHNR and CDR2 is FQNEAQ (reference sequence). The ends lost 6 bases at V and 0 bases at J; junction bases unmatched: 4. CDR3 length: 14 residues.

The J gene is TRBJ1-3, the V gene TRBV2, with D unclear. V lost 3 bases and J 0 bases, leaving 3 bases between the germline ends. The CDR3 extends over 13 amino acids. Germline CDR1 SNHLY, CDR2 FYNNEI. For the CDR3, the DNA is TGTGCCAGCAGTGAGAGCTCTGGAAACACCATATATTTT. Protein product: CASSESSGNTIYF.

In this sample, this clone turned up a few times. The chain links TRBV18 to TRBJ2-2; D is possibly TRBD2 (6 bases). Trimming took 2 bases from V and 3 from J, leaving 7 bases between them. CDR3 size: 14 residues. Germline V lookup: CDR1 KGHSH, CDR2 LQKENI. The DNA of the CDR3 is TGTGCCAGCTCACCAGGGGAGGACACCGGGGAGCTGTTTTTT. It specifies CASSPGEDTGELFF.

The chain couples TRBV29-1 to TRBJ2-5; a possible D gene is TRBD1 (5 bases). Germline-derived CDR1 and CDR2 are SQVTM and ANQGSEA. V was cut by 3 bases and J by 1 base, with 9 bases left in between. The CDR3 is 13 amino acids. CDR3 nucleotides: TGCAGCGTTGAGGGGCAGCTCCAAGAGACCCAGTACTTC. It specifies CSVEGQLQETQYF.

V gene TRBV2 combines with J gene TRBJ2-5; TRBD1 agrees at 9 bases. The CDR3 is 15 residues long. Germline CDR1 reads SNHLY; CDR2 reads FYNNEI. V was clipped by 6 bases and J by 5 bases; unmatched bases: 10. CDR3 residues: CASSGRTGATETQYF. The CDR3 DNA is TGTGCCAGCAGCGGGCGGACAGGGGCAACGGAGACCCAGTACTTC. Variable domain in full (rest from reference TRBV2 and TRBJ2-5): EPEVTQTPSHQVTQMGQEVILRCVPISNHLYFYWYRQILGQKVEFLVSFYNNEISEKSEIFDDQFSVERPDGSNFTLKIRSTKLEDSAMYFCASSGRTGATETQYFGPGTRLLVL.

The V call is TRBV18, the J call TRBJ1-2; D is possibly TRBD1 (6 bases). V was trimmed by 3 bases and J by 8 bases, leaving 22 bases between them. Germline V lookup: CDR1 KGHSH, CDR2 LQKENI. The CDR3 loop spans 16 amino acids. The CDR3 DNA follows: TGTGCCAGCTCACCTTCCATCCCCAACAGGGAACGGGGCTACACCTTC. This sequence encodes CASSPSIPNRERGYTF.

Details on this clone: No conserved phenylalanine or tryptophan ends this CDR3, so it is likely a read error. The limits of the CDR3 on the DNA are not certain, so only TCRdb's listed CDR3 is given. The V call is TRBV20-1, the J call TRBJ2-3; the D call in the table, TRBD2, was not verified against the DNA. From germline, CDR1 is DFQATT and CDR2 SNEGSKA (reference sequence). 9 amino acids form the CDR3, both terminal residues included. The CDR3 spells CSAPQLPIP.

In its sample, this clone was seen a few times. Here the CDR3 DNA reads TGTGCCAGCAGCTACAATGGGCAGATCAATCAGCCCCAGCATTTT. Translating it yields CASSYNGQINQPQHF. The chain has TRBV5-4 and TRBJ1-5; D is unresolved. The CDR3 spans 15 residues. Germline assignment: CDR1 SGHNT and CDR2 YYREEE (reference sequence). V was trimmed by 3 bases and J by 3 bases, leaving 13 bases between them.

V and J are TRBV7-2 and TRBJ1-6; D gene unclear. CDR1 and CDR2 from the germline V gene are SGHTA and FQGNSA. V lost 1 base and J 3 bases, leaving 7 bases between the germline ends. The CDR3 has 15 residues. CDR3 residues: CASSLGQVYNSPLHF. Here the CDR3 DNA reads TGTGCCAGCAGCTTAGGGCAGGTCTATAATTCACCCCTCCACTTT.

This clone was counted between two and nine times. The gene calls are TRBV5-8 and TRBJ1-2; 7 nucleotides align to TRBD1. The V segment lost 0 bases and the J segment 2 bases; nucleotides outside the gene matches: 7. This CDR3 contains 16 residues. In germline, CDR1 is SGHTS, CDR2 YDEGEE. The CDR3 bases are TGTGCCAGCAGCTTGGAAGGCCAGGGGGACAACTATGGCTACACCTTC. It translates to CASSLEGQGDNYGYTF.

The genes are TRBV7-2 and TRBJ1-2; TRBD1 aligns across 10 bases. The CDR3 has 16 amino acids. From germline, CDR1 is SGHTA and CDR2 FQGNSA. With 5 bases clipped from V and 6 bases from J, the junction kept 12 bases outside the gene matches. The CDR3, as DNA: TGTGCCAGCAGCCTACGACAGGGGGCCTTCCTCGATGGCTACACCTTC. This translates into CASSLRQGAFLDGYTF.

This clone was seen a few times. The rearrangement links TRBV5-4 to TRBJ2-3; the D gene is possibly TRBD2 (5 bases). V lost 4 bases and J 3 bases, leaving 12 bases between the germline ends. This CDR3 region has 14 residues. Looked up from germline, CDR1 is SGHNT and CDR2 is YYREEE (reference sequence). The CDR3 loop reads CASSPYGGTDTQYF. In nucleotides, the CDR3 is TGTGCCAGCAGCCCTTATGGCGGGACAGATACGCAGTATTTT. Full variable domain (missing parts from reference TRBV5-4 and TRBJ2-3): ETGVTQSPTHLIKTRGQQVTLRCSSQSGHNTVSWYQQALGQGPQFIFQYYREEENGRGNFPPRFSGLQFPNYSSELNVNALELDDSALYLCASSPYGGTDTQYFGPGTRLTVL.

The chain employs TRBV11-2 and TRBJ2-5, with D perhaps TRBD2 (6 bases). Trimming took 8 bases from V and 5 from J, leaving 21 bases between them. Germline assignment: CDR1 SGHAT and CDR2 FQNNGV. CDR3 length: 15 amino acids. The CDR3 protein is CASLLRDSYGETQYF. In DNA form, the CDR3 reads TGTGCCAGCCTATTGAGGGACTCATACGGGGAGACCCAGTACTTC.

The CDR3 DNA reads TGTGCCAGCAGCAAAGAAGGGAGTAACACTGAAGCTTTCTTT. Its protein product is CASSKEGSNTEAFF. The chain uses TRBV21-1 and TRBJ1-1. TRBV21-1 is recorded as a pseudogene. The CDR3 sequence is 14 residues long.

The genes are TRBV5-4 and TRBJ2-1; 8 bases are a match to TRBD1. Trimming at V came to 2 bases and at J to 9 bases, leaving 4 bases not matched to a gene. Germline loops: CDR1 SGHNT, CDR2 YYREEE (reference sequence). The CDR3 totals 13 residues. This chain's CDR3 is CASSFPGGGEQFF. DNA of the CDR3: TGTGCCAGCAGCTTCCCAGGGGGCGGTGAGCAGTTCTTC.

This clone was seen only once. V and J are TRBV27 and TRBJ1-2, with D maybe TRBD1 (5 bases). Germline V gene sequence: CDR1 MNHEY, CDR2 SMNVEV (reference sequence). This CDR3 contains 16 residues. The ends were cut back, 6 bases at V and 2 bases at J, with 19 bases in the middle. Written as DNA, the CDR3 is TGTGCCAGCAGAAAGGCGCTTGGGGGGACCAACTATGGCTACACCTTC. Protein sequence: CASRKALGGTNYGYTF.

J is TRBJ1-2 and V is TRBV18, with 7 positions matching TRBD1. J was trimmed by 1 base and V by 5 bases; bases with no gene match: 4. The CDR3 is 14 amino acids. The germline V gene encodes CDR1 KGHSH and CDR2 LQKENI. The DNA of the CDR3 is TGTGCCAGCTCATCAGACAGGGTTAACTATGGCTACACCTTC. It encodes CASSSDRVNYGYTF. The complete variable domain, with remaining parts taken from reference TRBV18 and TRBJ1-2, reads NAGVMQNPRHLVRRRGQEARLRCSPMKGHSHVYWYRQLPEEGLKFMVYLQKENIIDESGMPKERFSAEFPKEGPSILRIQQVVRGDSAAYFCASSSDRVNYGYTFGSGTRLTVV.

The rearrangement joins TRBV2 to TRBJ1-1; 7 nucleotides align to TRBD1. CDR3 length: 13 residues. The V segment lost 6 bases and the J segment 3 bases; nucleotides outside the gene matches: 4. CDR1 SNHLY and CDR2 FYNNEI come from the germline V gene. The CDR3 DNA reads TGTGCCAGCAGGACAGGGCAGGACACTGAAGCTTTCTTT. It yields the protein CASRTGQDTEAFF. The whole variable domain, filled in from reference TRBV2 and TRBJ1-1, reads EPEVTQTPSHQVTQMGQEVILRCVPISNHLYFYWYRQILGQKVEFLVSFYNNEISEKSEIFDDQFSVERPDGSNFTLKIRSTKLEDSAMYFCASRTGQDTEAFFGQGTRLTVV.

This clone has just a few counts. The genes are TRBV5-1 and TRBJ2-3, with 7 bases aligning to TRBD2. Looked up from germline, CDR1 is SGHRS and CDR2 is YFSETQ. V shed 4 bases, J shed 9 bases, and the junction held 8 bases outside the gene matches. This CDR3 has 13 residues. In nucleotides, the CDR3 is TGCGCCAGCAGCCCGGGCCAGCGGGGAACGCAGTATTTT. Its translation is CASSPGQRGTQYF.

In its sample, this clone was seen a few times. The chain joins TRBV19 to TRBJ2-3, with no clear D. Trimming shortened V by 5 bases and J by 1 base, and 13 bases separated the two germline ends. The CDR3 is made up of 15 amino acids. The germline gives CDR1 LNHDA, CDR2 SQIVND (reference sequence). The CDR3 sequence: CASSLGSIGTDTQYF. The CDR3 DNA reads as TGTGCCAGTAGTCTGGGTAGCATTGGCACAGATACGCAGTATTTT.

The CDR3 region is CASSAVRAGGYNEQFF. CDR3 bases: TGTGCCAGCAGCGCCGTGCGAGCGGGGGGGTACAATGAGCAGTTCTTC. The gene calls are TRBV9 and TRBJ2-1; 10 positions agree with TRBD2. The V segment lost 3 bases and the J segment 4 bases; nucleotides outside the gene matches: 7. The CDR3 runs 16 residues. The germline gives CDR1 SGDLS, CDR2 YYNGEE.

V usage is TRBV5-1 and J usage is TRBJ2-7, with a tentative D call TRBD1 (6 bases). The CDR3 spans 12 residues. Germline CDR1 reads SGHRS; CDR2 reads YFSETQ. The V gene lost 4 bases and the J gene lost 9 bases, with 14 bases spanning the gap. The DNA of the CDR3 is TGCGCCAGCAGCCCCAACAGGGCTCGGCAGTACTTC. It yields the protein CASSPNRARQYF.

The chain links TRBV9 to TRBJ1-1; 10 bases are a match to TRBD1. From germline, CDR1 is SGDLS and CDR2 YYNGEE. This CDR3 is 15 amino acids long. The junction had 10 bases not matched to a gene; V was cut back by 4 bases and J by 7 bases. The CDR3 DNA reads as TGTGCCAGCAGCACTAGACAGGGGGCGCGAAGTGAAGCTTTCTTT. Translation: CASSTRQGARSEAFF.

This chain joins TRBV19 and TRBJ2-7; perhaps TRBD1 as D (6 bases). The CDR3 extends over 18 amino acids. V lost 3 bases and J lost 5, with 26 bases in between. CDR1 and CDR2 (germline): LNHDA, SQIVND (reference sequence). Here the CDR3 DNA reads TGTGCCAGTAGTATCACCCACCGACAGGCCCCCTATCCTCACGAGCAGTACTTC. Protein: CASSITHRQAPYPHEQYF.

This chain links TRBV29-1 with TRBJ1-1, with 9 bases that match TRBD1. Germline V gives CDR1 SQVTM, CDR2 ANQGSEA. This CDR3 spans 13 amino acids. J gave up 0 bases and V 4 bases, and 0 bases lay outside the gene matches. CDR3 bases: TGCAGCGTTGGACAGGGGGTGAACACTGAAGCTTTCTTT. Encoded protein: CSVGQGVNTEAFF.

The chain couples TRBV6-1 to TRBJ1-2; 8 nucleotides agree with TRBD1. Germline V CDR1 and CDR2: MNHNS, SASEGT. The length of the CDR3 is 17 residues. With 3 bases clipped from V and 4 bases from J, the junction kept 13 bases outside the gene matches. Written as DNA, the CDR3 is TGTGCCAGCAGTGATCCTGACAGGGGCTCCGTACCCTATGGCTACACCTTC. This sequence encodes CASSDPDRGSVPYGYTF.

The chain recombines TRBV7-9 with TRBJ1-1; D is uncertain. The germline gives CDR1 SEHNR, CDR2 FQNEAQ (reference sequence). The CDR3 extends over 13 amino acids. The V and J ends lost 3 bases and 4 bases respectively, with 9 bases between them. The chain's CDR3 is CASSFERGTEAFF. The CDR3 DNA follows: TGTGCCAGCAGCTTCGAGCGGGGCACTGAAGCTTTCTTT.

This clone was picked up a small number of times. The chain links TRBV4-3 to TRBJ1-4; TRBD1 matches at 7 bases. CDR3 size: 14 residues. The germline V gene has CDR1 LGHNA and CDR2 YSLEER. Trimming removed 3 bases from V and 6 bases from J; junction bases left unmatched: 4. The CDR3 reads CASSQGQMDEKLFF. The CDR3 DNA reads TGCGCCAGCAGCCAGGGACAGATGGATGAAAAACTGTTTTTT.